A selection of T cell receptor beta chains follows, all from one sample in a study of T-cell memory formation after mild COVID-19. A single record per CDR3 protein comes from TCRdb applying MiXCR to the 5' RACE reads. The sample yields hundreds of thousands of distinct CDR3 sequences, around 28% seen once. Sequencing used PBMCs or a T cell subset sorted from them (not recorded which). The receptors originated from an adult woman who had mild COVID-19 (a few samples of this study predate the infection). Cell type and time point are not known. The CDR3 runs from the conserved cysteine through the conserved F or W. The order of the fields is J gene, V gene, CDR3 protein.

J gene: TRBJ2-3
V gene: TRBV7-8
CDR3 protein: CASTYRFGGAKDTQYF

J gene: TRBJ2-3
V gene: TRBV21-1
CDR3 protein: CASSKESGQRTDTQYF

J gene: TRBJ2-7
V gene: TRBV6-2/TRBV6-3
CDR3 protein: CASSTWTGFYEQYF

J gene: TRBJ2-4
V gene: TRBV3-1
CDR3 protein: CASSHTVAGGLNIQYF

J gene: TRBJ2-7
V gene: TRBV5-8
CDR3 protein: CASSEDGQTYEQYF

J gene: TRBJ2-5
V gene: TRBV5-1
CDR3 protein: CASSPLRPYDDRQETQYF

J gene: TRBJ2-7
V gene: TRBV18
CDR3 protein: CASSPRSSGDEQYF

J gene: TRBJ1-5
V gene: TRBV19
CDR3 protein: CASSIPPIGQPQHF

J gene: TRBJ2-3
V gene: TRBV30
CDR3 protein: CAWSDRDRGDTQYF

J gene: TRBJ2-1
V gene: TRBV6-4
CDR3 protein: CASSEEAGGSNEQFF

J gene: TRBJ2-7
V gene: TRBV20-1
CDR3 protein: CSARQSTYEQYF

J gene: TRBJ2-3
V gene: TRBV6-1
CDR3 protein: CASSEAWGVHTDTQYF

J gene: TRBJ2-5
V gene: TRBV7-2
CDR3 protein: CASSWQETQYF

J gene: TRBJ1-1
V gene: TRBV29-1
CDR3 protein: CSVQESERGAEAFF

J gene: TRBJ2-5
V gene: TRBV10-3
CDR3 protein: CAIRRGLQETQYF

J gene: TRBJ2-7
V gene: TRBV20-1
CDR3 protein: CSVGQGVSYEQYF

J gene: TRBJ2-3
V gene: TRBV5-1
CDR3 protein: CASSPGTVGTDTQYF

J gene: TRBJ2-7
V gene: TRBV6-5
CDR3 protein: CASSTGHPGEQYF

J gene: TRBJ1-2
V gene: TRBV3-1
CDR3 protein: CASSPGPGQVDYGYTF

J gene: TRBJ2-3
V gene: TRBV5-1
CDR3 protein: CASSLEAVASTDTQYF

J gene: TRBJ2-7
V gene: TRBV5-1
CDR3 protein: CASSLGTGAYEQYF

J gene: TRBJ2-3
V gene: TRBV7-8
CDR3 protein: CASSLVLADTQYF

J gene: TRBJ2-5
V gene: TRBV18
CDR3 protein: CASSPPNTQETQYF

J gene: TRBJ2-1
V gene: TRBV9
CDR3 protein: CASSTSGQPYNEQFF

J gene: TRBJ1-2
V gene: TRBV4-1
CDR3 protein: CASSQDGGYTF

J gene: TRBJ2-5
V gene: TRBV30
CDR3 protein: CAWRPRETQYF

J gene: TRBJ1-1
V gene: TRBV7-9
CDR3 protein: CASSWPGPVNTEAFF

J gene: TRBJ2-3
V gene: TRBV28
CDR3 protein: CASSIGQSSDTQYF

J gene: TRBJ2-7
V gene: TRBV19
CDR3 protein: CASNEQYF

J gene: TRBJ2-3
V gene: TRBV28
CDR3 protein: CASSPRRGTRDTQYF

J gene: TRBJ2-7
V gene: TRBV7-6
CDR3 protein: CASSLAVAGDVYEQYF

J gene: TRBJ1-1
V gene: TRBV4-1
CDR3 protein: CASSHTLKRGGFEAFF

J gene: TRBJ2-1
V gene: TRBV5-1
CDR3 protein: CASHDGTYNEQFF

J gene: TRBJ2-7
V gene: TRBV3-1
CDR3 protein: CASSHRAQGYEQYF

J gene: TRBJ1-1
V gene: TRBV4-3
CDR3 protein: CASSQFRQMNTEAFF

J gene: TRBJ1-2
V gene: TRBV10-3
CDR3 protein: CAISESNYGYTF